These 10 T cell receptor beta chains were sequenced from one sample in a study of T-cell reconstitution after alpha-beta-depleted transplantation in children. Unique molecular identifiers were used to barcode this TCRbeta library. TCRdb fed the PCR reads into MiXCR, producing one record per CDR3 protein. The sample includes about 340,000 distinct CDR3 sequences, about 9.4% of them seen just once. The sample here was PBMCs from the stem cell graft donor, taken from the stem cell graft. These receptor sequences come from a human donor who donated a stem cell graft to a child with acute lymphoblastic leukemia.

In its sample, this clonotype was seen many times. V is TRBV7-2 and J is TRBJ2-7; D is unresolved. In germline, CDR1 is SGHTA, CDR2 FQGNSA. The CDR3 extends over 15 amino acids. Trimming took off 1 base at V and 6 bases at J, with 16 bases between the two ends. CDR3 coding DNA: TGTGCCAGCAGCTTAGTGGGTCCAATAACGTTCGAGCAGTACTTC. It yields the protein CASSLVGPITFEQYF.

This clonotype was detected ten times or more. The chain employs TRBV7-2 and TRBJ2-7; D is ambiguous. V was trimmed by 4 bases and J by 2 bases, leaving 6 bases between them. The CDR3 consists of 12 residues. Germline-derived CDR1 and CDR2 are SGHTA and FQGNSA. The CDR3 sequence: CASSSSPYEQYF. In DNA, the CDR3 is TGTGCCAGCAGCTCCTCCCCCTACGAGCAGTACTTC.

This clonotype has just a few counts. V gene TRBV7-9 combines with J gene TRBJ2-4; D gene uncertain. Trimming took off 5 bases at V and 0 bases at J, with 17 bases between the two ends. CDR1 is SEHNR and CDR2 is FQNEAQ in the germline V gene (reference sequence). This CDR3 is built from 17 residues. The CDR3 nucleotides are TGTGCCAGCAGCGCCCTCCCTCAGGATATAGCCAAAAACATTCAGTACTTC. Translated, it gives CASSALPQDIAKNIQYF.

The chain combines TRBV29-1 with TRBJ2-5; D is unclear. Germline CDR1 is SQVTM and CDR2 is ANQGSEA. This CDR3 comprises 11 residues. With 6 bases removed from V and 5 bases from J, the gap between germline ends came to 10 bases. Here the CDR3 DNA reads TGCAGCGTCGCTAGTTGGGAGACCCAGTACTTC. Amino acid sequence: CSVASWETQYF.

This clonotype was observed a handful of times. The J gene is TRBJ1-2, the V gene TRBV20-1; 8 bases agree with TRBD1. J lost 2 bases, V lost 3 bases, and 5 bases had no gene match. Germline CDR1 and CDR2: DFQATT and SNEGSKA (reference sequence). CDR3 length: 14 residues. Here the CDR3 reads CSASPTGENYGYTF. CDR3 DNA: TGCAGTGCTAGCCCGACAGGGGAGAACTATGGCTACACCTTC.

The chain recombines TRBV12-3 or TRBV12-4 with TRBJ2-7, with 9 bases that match TRBD1. V shed 3 bases, J shed 3 bases, and the junction held 9 bases outside the gene matches. CDR3 length: 16 amino acids. The CDR3 region has the DNA TGTGCCAGCAGTTTCCCCTCCGGGACAGGGATCTACGAGCAGTACTTC. Residues: CASSFPSGTGIYEQYF.

The sample holds a few counts of this clonotype. This rearrangement joins TRBV6-2 or TRBV6-3 to TRBJ2-1; 7 bases fit TRBD2. V was pared by 0 bases and J by 4 bases, with 21 bases of the junction left unmatched. Germline V lookup: CDR1 MNHEY, CDR2 SVGEGT. The CDR3 length is 21 residues. CDR3 protein: CASSYSSRGRAATGNYNEQFF. CDR3 in DNA: TGTGCCAGCAGTTACTCGTCTCGTGGGAGGGCCGCAACCGGGAATTACAATGAGCAGTTCTTC.

The chain combines TRBV11-1 with TRBJ1-4; D perhaps matches TRBD1 (5 bases). The CDR3 loop spans 18 amino acids. Trimming pared 4 bases from V and 4 bases from J, leaving 22 bases between. Germline V gene sequence: CDR1 SGHAT, CDR2 FQDESV (reference sequence). This chain's CDR3 is CASSSYRGTEEFNEKLFF. CDR3 sequence (DNA): TGTGCCAGCAGCTCCTACCGCGGGACGGAGGAATTTAATGAAAAACTGTTTTTT.

The sample holds a few counts of this clonotype. V gene TRBV4-3 combines with J gene TRBJ2-1; D gene uncertain. The CDR3 consists of 14 residues. The germline V and J ends were trimmed by 5 bases and 6 bases, with 14 bases remaining between them. The germline V gene has CDR1 LGHNA and CDR2 YSLEER. The CDR3 DNA is TGCGCCAGCAGCAACCCGATCCGGTCCAATGAGCAGTTCTTC. Protein: CASSNPIRSNEQFF.

This clonotype was detected a few times. CDR3 sequence: CASSQRGLWNEQFF. The CDR3, as DNA: TGTGCCAGCAGCCAAAGGGGGTTATGGAATGAGCAGTTCTTC. The chain recombines TRBV27 with TRBJ2-1, with a weak D call TRBD1 (6 bases). Trimming removed 6 bases at V and 7 bases at J, with 16 bases between. This CDR3 contains 14 residues. Germline CDR1 and CDR2: MNHEY and SMNVEV (reference sequence).